This TCR beta chain was identified in a study of T cell responses to AZD1222 COVID-19 vaccine. CDR1 and CDR2 (germline): MDHEN, SYDVKM. CDR3 length: 15 amino acids. V was pared by 7 bases and J by 4 bases, with 6 bases of the junction left unmatched. Findings and limits, study-wide: Spike-wide vaccine-associated CD4 TCRs dominated at 160-218 and 743-854.

Comments on this clone: Its antigen is unknown.

Assay used: immunoSEQ multiplex PCR; TCRdb lists only in-frame clones, some missing. The sample carries around 91,000 clones, about 89% recorded once. Researchers grouped second doses given at about 4 or about 12 weeks into one pool. V usage is TRBV28 and J usage is TRBJ2-2; 10 positions match TRBD1. This TCR came from an adult who received the AZD1222 COVID-19 vaccine. The sequencing here drew on peripheral blood, taken 28 days after the second AZD1222 dose. CDR3 DNA: TGTGCCAGCAACAAAGACAGGGGGCGCACCGGGGAGCTGTTTTTT. Amino acids: CASNKDRGRTGELFF.